One and the same sample provided the 22 T cell receptor beta chains below, sequenced in a study of PD-L1 blockade in urothelial cancer. Sequenced by immunoSEQ multiplex PCR; TCRdb stores in-frame clones only, minus some. The repertoire holds some 27,000 clones, with 80% as singletons. The sequences come from PBMCs, collected around atezolizumab (anti-PD-L1) treatment. All receptors come from a man aged 50-60 years with urothelial cancer.

V gene TRBV11-3 combines with J gene TRBJ1-1, with TRBD1 identical over 9 bases. Germline-derived CDR1 and CDR2 are SGHNT and YENEEA. This CDR3 contains 13 residues. The trim removed 5 bases at V and 3 bases at J, leaving 1 base unmatched. CDR3 nucleotide sequence: TGTGCCAGCAGCCGGGACAGGGACACTGAAGCTTTCTTT. It is translated as CASSRDRDTEAFF. The full variable domain, its missing parts supplied by reference TRBV11-3 and TRBJ1-1, is EAGVVQSPRYKIIEKKQPVAFWCNPISGHNTLYWYLQNLGQGPELLIRYENEEAVDDSQLPKDRFSAERLKGVDSTLKIQPAELGDSAVYLCASSRDRDTEAFFGQGTRLTVV.

V gene TRBV5-6 combines with J gene TRBJ2-7; weak D call: TRBD2 (5 bases). Per germline, CDR1 SGHDT and CDR2 YYEEEE. The CDR3 runs to 15 residues. Trimming removed 1 base from V and 0 bases from J, with 11 bases in between. CDR3 sequence: CASSLRRQISYEQYV. CDR3 nucleotide sequence: TGTGCCAGCAGCTTGAGGAGGCAGATCTCCTACGAGCAGTACGTC.

The gene calls are TRBV7-2 and TRBJ2-3; 9 nucleotides align to TRBD2. There are 16 residues in the CDR3. Trimming cost V 0 bases and J 8 bases; bases outside gene matches: 9. CDR1 is SGHTA, CDR2 FQGNSA, per germline. The CDR3 spells CASSLASRGGSGTQYF. The CDR3 nucleotides read TGTGCCAGCAGCTTAGCCTCGCGGGGGGGATCGGGTACGCAGTATTTT.

CDR3 protein: CASSFGTGMETQYF. In DNA, the CDR3 is TGTGCCAGCAGCTTTGGGACAGGGATGGAGACCCAGTACTTC. The chain uses TRBV9 and TRBJ2-5; 9 bases match TRBD1. The CDR3 is made up of 14 amino acids. J was trimmed by 5 bases and V by 4 bases; bases with no gene match: 6. Looked up from germline, CDR1 is SGDLS and CDR2 is YYNGEE.

V is TRBV28 and J is TRBJ1-4; D ambiguous. This CDR3 has 12 residues. The V end was cut by 6 bases, the J end by 10 bases, with 12 bases between. Germline V gene lookup returns CDR1 MDHEN and CDR2 SYDVKM. Here the CDR3 reads CASSPSGGKLFF. CDR3 DNA sequence: TGTGCCAGCAGCCCCAGCGGTGGAAAACTGTTTTTT.

This chain's CDR3 is CASSTTVMNTGELFF. The CDR3 coding sequence is TGTGCCAGCAGCACGACAGTGATGAACACCGGGGAGCTGTTTTTT. The chain combines TRBV7-3 with TRBJ2-2; possible D gene TRBD1, 5 bases. The CDR3 runs 15 residues. Trimming stripped 5 bases from V and 1 base from J, with 11 bases between. Germline V gene data show CDR1 as SGHTA and CDR2 as FQGTGA.

The chain has TRBV15 and TRBJ2-6; 12 bases are a match to TRBD2. This CDR3 comprises 19 residues. V lost 5 bases to trimming and J lost 1 base; unmatched junction nucleotides: 9. Germline V gene lookup returns CDR1 LNHNV and CDR2 YYDKDF (reference sequence). The CDR3 DNA reads TGTGCCACCAGCTCACTGACTAGCGGGAGTGCTTCTGGGGCCAACGTCCTGACTTTC. Its protein product is CATSSLTSGSASGANVLTF.

J is TRBJ2-7 and V is TRBV7-9, with 7 bases lining up with TRBD2. With V trimmed by 0 bases and J by 7 bases, 6 bases remained unmatched. This CDR3 region has 14 residues. Germline V gives CDR1 SEHNR, CDR2 FQNEAQ (reference sequence). The CDR3 DNA sequence: TGTGCCAGCAGCTTAGCGCCCAGCGGGGCTGAGCAGTACTTC. This codes for CASSLAPSGAEQYF.

This clone was observed a few times. An end of the junction differs from the germline gene, which may be a read error. The chain joins TRBV6-1 to TRBJ1-1; 7 bases are shared with TRBD1. Germline-derived CDR1 and CDR2 are MNHNS and SASEGT. This CDR3 has 12 residues. The DNA for the CDR3 is TGTGCCATCAGTCAGGGGGACTTTGAAGCTTTCTTT. The encoded protein is CAISQGDFEAFF.

This chain joins TRBV7-8 and TRBJ1-5, with 7 bases matching TRBD1. CDR1 is SGHVS and CDR2 is FQNEAQ in the germline V gene. The CDR3 length is 15 residues. V was pared by 3 bases and J by 4 bases, with 6 bases of the junction left unmatched. The CDR3 is CASSLSGTANQPQHF. CDR3 DNA: TGTGCCAGCAGCTTGTCCGGGACAGCTAATCAGCCCCAGCATTTT.

This chain links TRBV30 with TRBJ1-5, with 7 bases identical to TRBD1. The trim removed 6 bases at V and 1 base at J, leaving 18 bases unmatched. CDR3 length equals 18 residues. Germline CDR1 reads GTSNPN; CDR2 reads SVGIG (reference sequence). The DNA of the CDR3 is TGTGCCTGCGCCTCGAGTAAATTAGCGACAGGGAGCAATCAGCCCCAGCATTTT. It translates to CACASSKLATGSNQPQHF.

The V gene is TRBV28, the J gene TRBJ1-1; a possible D gene is TRBD1 (5 bases). Germline V gene sequence: CDR1 MDHEN, CDR2 SYDVKM. V dropped 11 bases and J dropped 9 bases, with 19 bases sitting between them. The length of the CDR3 is 12 residues. CDR3 DNA sequence: TGTGCCGCCAACATACGCACAGGTAAAGCTTTCTTT. Translating gives CAANIRTGKAFF.

This clone was seen a few times. This chain uses TRBV7-2 with TRBJ2-5, with unresolved D. This CDR3 has 15 residues. The germline CDR1 and CDR2 sequences are SGHTA and FQGNSA. V was trimmed by 1 base and J by 4 bases, leaving 13 bases between them. CDR3 residues: CASSLVVTPSETQYF. The CDR3, as DNA: TGTGCCAGCAGCTTAGTGGTCACACCCTCAGAGACCCAGTACTTC.

This clone was observed a single time. This chain uses TRBV7-6 with TRBJ1-1, with 12 bases identical to TRBD1. The CDR3 is 16 residues long. Looked up from germline, CDR1 is SGHVS and CDR2 is FNYEAQ. After removal of 5 bases from V and 5 bases from J, the junction contained 9 bases not matched to a gene. CDR3 loop: CASSTGTGGRGTEAFF. CDR3 nucleotide sequence: TGTGCCAGCAGCACCGGGACAGGGGGCAGGGGAACTGAAGCTTTCTTT. The whole variable domain, remainder taken from reference TRBV7-6 and TRBJ1-1, is GAGVSQSPRYKVTKRGQDVALRCDPISGHVSLYWYRQALGQGPEFLTYFNYEAQQDKSGLPNDRFSAERPEGSISTLTIQRTEQRDSAMYRCASSTGTGGRGTEAFFGQGTRLTVV.

This chain uses TRBV13 with TRBJ1-1, with D perhaps matching TRBD1 (5 bases). Germline CDR1 and CDR2: PRHDT and FYEKMQ (reference sequence). V was trimmed by 5 bases and J by 2 bases, leaving 12 bases between them. This CDR3 is built from 14 residues. The CDR3 DNA is TGTGCCAGCAGCGCGGACAAGCTTAACACTGAAGCTTTCTTT. It is translated as CASSADKLNTEAFF. Using reference TRBV13 and TRBJ1-1 for the parts outside the CDR3, the full variable domain is AAGVIQSPRHLIKEKRETATLKCYPIPRHDTVYWYQQGPGQDPQFLISFYEKMQSDKGSIPDRFSAQQFSDYHSELNMSSLELGDSALYFCASSADKLNTEAFFGQGTRLTVV.

The chain employs TRBV5-4 and TRBJ2-2; 14 bases fit TRBD2. The CDR3 consists of 17 residues. The germline gives CDR1 SGHNT, CDR2 YYREEE (reference sequence). V lost 4 bases to trimming and J lost 6 bases; unmatched junction nucleotides: 8. DNA for the CDR3: TGTGCCAGCAGCCCAGGGACTAGCGGGAGTCGGGCCGGGGAGCTGTTTTTT. Translation gives CASSPGTSGSRAGELFF.

The CDR3 protein is CASSIGGASGSAGEQFF. The CDR3 region has the DNA TGTGCCAGTAGTATTGGTGGGGCTAGCGGGAGTGCGGGTGAGCAGTTCTTC. The gene calls are TRBV19 and TRBJ2-1, with 10 bases identical to TRBD2. The CDR3 has 17 residues. The trim removed 3 bases at V and 9 bases at J, leaving 14 bases unmatched. Germline V gene sequence: CDR1 LNHDA, CDR2 SQIVND (reference sequence).

J is TRBJ1-6 and V is TRBV18, with TRBD1 matching 8 bases. Trimming removed 3 bases from V and 9 bases from J; junction bases left unmatched: 7. The CDR3 runs to 15 residues. The germline V gene has CDR1 KGHSH and CDR2 LQKENI. This chain's CDR3 is CASSPPQGAGSPLHF. CDR3 coding DNA: TGTGCCAGCTCACCCCCGCAGGGGGCCGGTTCACCCCTCCACTTT. Full variable domain (missing parts from reference TRBV18 and TRBJ1-6): NAGVMQNPRHLVRRRGQEARLRCSPMKGHSHVYWYRQLPEEGLKFMVYLQKENIIDESGMPKERFSAEFPKEGPSILRIQQVVRGDSAAYFCASSPPQGAGSPLHFGNGTRLTVT.

The gene calls are TRBV29-1 and TRBJ2-3; the D gene is possibly TRBD2 (6 bases). CDR1 and CDR2 from the germline V gene are SQVTM and ANQGSEA. Trimming stripped 6 bases from V and 4 bases from J, with 20 bases between. This CDR3 is built from 15 residues. Here the CDR3 DNA reads TGCAGCGTGCCCGGGTTCGGGAGAGTGGCAGATACGCAGTATTTT. Protein sequence: CSVPGFGRVADTQYF.

V gene TRBV5-1 combines with J gene TRBJ2-3; 7 bases match TRBD1. This CDR3 contains 15 residues. From germline, CDR1 is SGHRS and CDR2 YFSETQ. After removal of 0 bases from V and 2 bases from J, the junction contained 3 bases not matched to a gene. As DNA, the CDR3 is TGCGCCAGCAGCTTGGAACAGGGGTCCACAGATACGCAGTATTTT. This encodes CASSLEQGSTDTQYF.

V is TRBV28 and J is TRBJ1-1; D may be TRBD1 (6 bases). From germline, CDR1 is MDHEN and CDR2 SYDVKM. The CDR3 loop spans 14 amino acids. V was pared by 1 base and J by 6 bases, with 12 bases between. As DNA, the CDR3 is TGTGCCAGCAGTTTATATCGGGCAGGGGCTGAAGCTTTCTTT. Its protein is CASSLYRAGAEAFF.

This clone was observed a single time. In DNA, the CDR3 is TGTGCCAGCAGCTTTAACAGGGGGCTTGGCTATGGCTACACCTTC. It translates to CASSFNRGLGYGYTF. The V call is TRBV7-9, the J call TRBJ1-2; 9 bases align to TRBD1. Germline lookup yields CDR1 SEHNR and CDR2 FQNEAQ (reference sequence). The ends lost 3 bases at V and 4 bases at J; junction bases unmatched: 6. The CDR3 totals 15 residues.